This T cell receptor beta chain appears in the sequencing data of a study of shared clonotypes between healthy human individuals (dated by TCRdb to 2019 to 2021). Context from the whole study: The cohort comprised a couple of women and a few men aged 18 to 49 years. For each donor, CD4 naive and CD4 memory were each run on three plates, CD8 naive on two plates, and CD8 memory on one plate. Leukapheresis yielded between about 0.94 and 8.9 billion PBMCs per donor. To increase sequencing depth and limit assay-specific biases, different laboratories used diverse techniques to prepare libraries and sequence TCR repertoires. Blood TCR repertoires of five healthy adults were deeply sequenced to estimate repertoire size and the extent of clonotype sharing between individuals.

V trim: 3 bases; J trim: 1 base; unmatched bases: 11. Taken from the germline V gene, the CDR1 and CDR2 loops are SGHRS and YFSETQ. The CDR3 runs 19 amino acids, cysteine and phenylalanine included. Only the CDR3 DNA stays, 57 bases, in frame from base 1. Using the deep immunoSEQ assay, multiplex PCR amplified TCR CDR3 regions from genomic DNA. Genomic DNA extracted from each cell subset was distributed evenly over all wells of several immunoSEQ 96-well plates, and each plate served as one replicate. For sorted subsets, each replicate PCR was loaded with approximately 0.2 ug genomic DNA, equivalent to 25,000 to 30,000 T cell genomes. Purified libraries were measured with a Qubit 3.0 fluorometer, size-checked on a Bioanalyzer 2100, and measured again with the KAPA Library Quantification kit. A separate single-read 150-cycle Illumina NextSeq 550 flow cell was used to sequence each immunoSEQ 96-well plate. Concerning the study's data processing: Because only junctional sequences without quality scores were contained in the immunoSEQ output, filtering matching that applied to full-length reads could not be performed. To assign V/J genes and CDR3, sequences were annotated against IMGT germline references using PyIR, a Python wrapper for IgBLAST v1.9. Any read was removed if the V/J assignment was weak (E-value above 1e-6), the CDR3 was missing, or the read contained stop codons, out-of-frame junctions, or ambiguous translated residues. A V3J clonotype was defined by an identical inferred V gene, J gene, and CDR3 amino acid sequence. Percentage overlap between repertoires was computed as shared unique clonotypes divided by the size of the smaller repertoire. Repertoire richness was assessed with RTK rarefaction, the Chao1 estimator, and Recon v2.1 estimates of unobserved clonotypes. For all TCRbeta clonotypes obtained by the gDNA method from a handful of donors, generation probabilities were computed with OLGA. TCRdb limited this immuneACCESS table to in-frame rearrangements with V and J called. A share of clones is missing; checked studies link under half to unresolved V genes, and the rest is unexplained. That table furnishes V, J and clone size, whereas the DNA furnished D and trimming. This sample has around 700,000 clones in its table, and roughly 72% of those were observed once. Jointly, the top ten make up around 1.8% of the sample.

In the case of this clone: Its antigen is currently not known. No base quality values were provided; no much bigger clone lies one nucleotide off.

The donors were healthy, HIV-negative adults who had no recently reported acute infections or vaccinations. Every donor was a Caucasian adult living in Nashville, Tennessee, USA. CD4+ T cells were enriched by magnetic negative selection, after which naive cells were positively selected on CD45RA and the negative fraction was taken as the memory subset. After blood collection by leukapheresis, PBMCs were isolated using Ficoll-Histopaque density gradient centrifugation and then cryopreserved in the vapor phase of liquid nitrogen. Analytical flow cytometry was used to check the purity and quantity of each magnetically sorted T cell population. From each sorted fraction, genomic DNA was isolated and quantified by UV absorbance on a Nanodrop 2000c. Beyond this particular receptor, the publication reports: Based on pairwise subsampling, the degree of clonotype sharing among donors was expected to be affected by sequencing depth. Higher generation probabilities were observed for clonotypes shared by all four sorted-subset donors than for non-shared clonotypes. Across four donors, roughly 5.4% of naive CD4, approximately 3.5% of naive CD8, roughly 2.3% of memory CD4, and about 0.44% of memory CD8 clonotypes were shared. Estimated clonotype richness was generally larger for naive than for memory subsets. Even with the large sequencing depth, rarefaction of the sorted-subset datasets indicated that sequencing was incomplete. Sampling was restricted to blood, and TCR repertoires in tissue are likely to differ from TCR repertoires in blood. Because the study included only a small number of donors, the genetic and exposure-history diversity represented was limited.

The sequence joins TRBV5-1 to TRBJ2-6; the junction holds 9 bases that match TRBD1. The receptor was isolated from a woman in her twenties or thirties in good health. The sequencing input was memory CD4+ T cells sorted from blood. What the cell subset or site label conveys for this sample: CD45RA-negative fraction. The CDR3 has the sequence CASSSGTGTGYSGANVLTF. At the DNA level, the sequence is TGCGCCAGCAGCTCCGGAACCGGGACAGGGTATTCTGGGGCCAACGTCCTGACTTTC.